These 32 T cell receptor beta chains were sequenced from one sample in a study of a mutant IDH1 vaccine in newly diagnosed glioma. Documented time point: week 11, during vaccination. The study gave 300 ug of mutant IDH1 20-mer peptide per vaccine dose, with topical imiquimod. Profiling relied on immunoSEQ multiplex PCR, and the TCRdb table lists in-frame clones only, not all of them. The table lists around 120,000 clones, 80% of them singletons. These receptors lack a known antigen. The source material was PBMCs, sampled from a glioma patient whose treatment included an IDH1 peptide vaccine. These receptors were taken from a man in his forties with glioma.

Only a few counts were recorded for this clone. The rearrangement uses TRBV18 and TRBJ2-1; 7 bases map to TRBD2. CDR3 size: 14 residues. Germline CDR1 and CDR2: KGHSH and LQKENI. Unmatched junction bases numbered 4, after V lost 4 bases and J lost 4 bases. CDR3: CASSLGGEYNEQFF. The CDR3 nucleotides are TGTGCCAGCTCACTGGGGGGGGAATACAATGAGCAGTTCTTC.

This clone has just a few counts. V is TRBV18 and J is TRBJ1-1, with 8 bases aligning to TRBD1. Germline V gives CDR1 KGHSH, CDR2 LQKENI. This CDR3 comprises 14 residues. The V and J ends lost 1 base and 10 bases, in that order; junction bases with no gene match: 8. CDR3 sequence reads: CASSPLTGGQGAFF. The CDR3 nucleotides are TGTGCCAGCTCACCACTAACAGGGGGTCAAGGAGCTTTCTTT.

V and J are TRBV6-5 and TRBJ1-2; TRBD1 is a possible D gene (5 bases). V gave up 4 bases and J gave up 7 bases, with 7 bases separating them. The CDR3 is 11 residues long. Germline V CDR1 and CDR2: MNHEY, SVGAGI. The CDR3 reads CASSFRVGYTF. CDR3 bases: TGTGCCAGCAGTTTCAGGGTTGGCTACACCTTC.

The chain is built from TRBV19 and TRBJ2-3; perhaps TRBD1 as D (5 bases). Germline V lookup: CDR1 LNHDA, CDR2 SQIVND (reference sequence). Trimming took 4 bases from V and 3 from J, leaving 11 bases between them. The CDR3 runs 14 residues. DNA of the CDR3: TGTGCCAGTAGTACAGGGTCTTGGACAGATACGCAGTATTTT. Its translation: CASSTGSWTDTQYF.

The chain couples TRBV5-6 to TRBJ2-3; the match to TRBD2 covers 7 bases. Per the germline V gene, CDR1 is SGHDT and CDR2 is YYEEEE. J was trimmed by 2 bases and V by 5 bases; bases with no gene match: 8. This CDR3 comprises 15 residues. DNA of the CDR3: TGTGCCAGCAGGCCTAGCGGTCGGCACACAGATACGCAGTATTTT. Protein: CASRPSGRHTDTQYF. Full variable domain (outside the CDR3, taken from reference TRBV5-6 and TRBJ2-3): DAGVTQSPTHLIKTRGQQVTLRCSPKSGHDTVSWYQQALGQGPQFIFQYYEEEERQRGNFPDRFSGHQFPNYSSELNVNALLLGDSALYLCASRPSGRHTDTQYFGPGTRLTVL.

The V gene is TRBV30, the J gene TRBJ1-2, with 7 nucleotides matching TRBD1. The CDR3 is made up of 14 amino acids. The V gene end was trimmed by 2 bases and the J gene end by 7 bases; junction bases not matched to a gene: 10. CDR1 and CDR2 (germline): GTSNPN, SVGIG (reference sequence). The CDR3 DNA reads as TGTGCCTGGAGTTCAACAGGGGTAGGAGGTGGCTACACCTTC. Protein product: CAWSSTGVGGGYTF.

The rearrangement joins TRBV7-2 to TRBJ2-5; 9 bases fit TRBD2. There are 16 residues in the CDR3. Germline trimming cut 6 bases from V and 0 bases from J; bases unmatched to any gene: 8. Germline V gene data show CDR1 as SGHTA and CDR2 as FQGNSA. As DNA, the CDR3 is TGTGCCAGCAGAGATACTAGCGGGCCTCACCAAGAGACCCAGTACTTC. Translating it yields CASRDTSGPHQETQYF.

This clone has just a few counts. The CDR3 DNA reads as TGTGCCAGCTCCGACGGGAGGGGTACCGAAGCTTTCTTT. It encodes CASSDGRGTEAFF. The gene calls are TRBV7-9 and TRBJ1-1; TRBD1 might be the D (5 bases). The CDR3 has 13 amino acids. Germline lookup yields CDR1 SEHNR and CDR2 FQNEAQ (reference sequence). V was clipped by 8 bases and J by 8 bases, with 18 bases between them.

The J gene is TRBJ2-3, the V gene TRBV11-2; 8 nucleotides align to TRBD2. The J segment lost 2 bases and the V segment lost 3 bases, leaving 10 bases of the junction unmatched. This CDR3 region has 17 residues. Germline V gives CDR1 SGHAT, CDR2 FQNNGV. The CDR3 nucleotides read TGTGCCAGCAGCTTGCGATCGGGGGGGCGGACCACAGATACGCAGTATTTT. Its translation is CASSLRSGGRTTDTQYF.

The chain joins TRBV28 to TRBJ1-5, with D unresolved. There are 12 residues in the CDR3. V was pared by 5 bases and J by 4 bases, with 6 bases between. Germline CDR1 MDHEN, CDR2 SYDVKM. In nucleotides, the CDR3 is TGTGCCAGCAGTGCGGCTAATCAGCCCCAGCATTTT. This encodes CASSAANQPQHF.

The rearrangement uses TRBV11-1 and TRBJ2-3; no reliable D call. The CDR3 has 16 residues. V lost 1 base and J 0 bases, leaving 11 bases between the germline ends. Germline V lookup: CDR1 SGHAT, CDR2 FQDESV (reference sequence). CDR3 sequence: CASSLVGLGSTDTQYF. The CDR3 DNA reads TGTGCCAGCAGCTTAGTTGGGCTAGGAAGCACAGATACGCAGTATTTT. Variable domain in full (rest from reference TRBV11-1 and TRBJ2-3): EAEVAQSPRYKITEKSQAVAFWCDPISGHATLYWYRQILGQGPELLVQFQDESVVDDSQLPKDRFSAERLKGVDSTLKIQPAELGDSAMYLCASSLVGLGSTDTQYFGPGTRLTVL.

The chain uses TRBV11-2 and TRBJ2-3; 9 bases are a match to TRBD2. CDR1 is SGHAT, CDR2 FQNNGV, per germline. CDR3 length: 14 amino acids. The J segment lost 5 bases and the V segment lost 5 bases, leaving 5 bases of the junction unmatched. The CDR3 nucleotides read TGTGCCAGCAGCGCGGGGGGGCCTATAGATACGCAGTATTTT. The encoded protein is CASSAGGPIDTQYF. Using reference TRBV11-2 and TRBJ2-3 for the parts outside the CDR3, the full variable domain is EAGVAQSPRYKIIEKRQSVAFWCNPISGHATLYWYQQILGQGPKLLIQFQNNGVVDDSQLPKDRFSAERLKGVDSTLKIQPAKLEDSAVYLCASSAGGPIDTQYFGPGTRLTVL.

This sequence joins TRBV4-1 and TRBJ2-7; a weak D match, TRBD1 (5 bases). The CDR3 extends over 14 amino acids. Germline V gene lookup returns CDR1 MGHRA and CDR2 YSYEKL. Trimming removed 4 bases at V and 3 bases at J, with 13 bases between. The CDR3 is CASSRPDKFYEQYF. CDR3 sequence (DNA): TGCGCCAGCAGCCGACCGGACAAATTCTACGAGCAGTACTTC.

This chain connects TRBV7-6 to TRBJ2-7, with D possibly TRBD2 on 5 matching bases. Trimming cost V 0 bases and J 2 bases, with 8 bases left between them. In germline, CDR1 is SGHVS, CDR2 FNYEAQ. This CDR3 comprises 14 residues. CDR3: CASSLAIGAYEQYF. In DNA form, the CDR3 reads TGTGCCAGCAGCTTAGCCATCGGGGCCTACGAGCAGTACTTC. The variable domain in full, with the rest retrieved from reference TRBV7-6 and TRBJ2-7, is GAGVSQSPRYKVTKRGQDVALRCDPISGHVSLYWYRQALGQGPEFLTYFNYEAQQDKSGLPNDRFSAERPEGSISTLTIQRTEQRDSAMYRCASSLAIGAYEQYFGPGTRLTVT.

This clone was found once. CDR3: CASSGPNDRDRGINQPQHF. CDR3 sequence (DNA): TGTGCCAGCAGTGGCCCTAATGACAGGGACAGGGGAATAAATCAGCCCCAGCATTTT. V and J are TRBV6-4 and TRBJ1-5; TRBD1 matches 10 bases. This CDR3 spans 19 amino acids. The ends lost 4 bases at V and 4 bases at J; junction bases unmatched: 16. CDR1 and CDR2 (germline): MRHNA, SNTAGT.

The rearrangement uses TRBV6-5 and TRBJ1-3; D remains ambiguous. The length of the CDR3 is 15 residues. V lost 8 bases to trimming and J lost 3 bases, with 17 bases between them. In germline, CDR1 is MNHEY, CDR2 SVGAGI. The chain's CDR3 is CASGRQGSYGNTIYF. The CDR3 coding sequence is TGTGCCAGCGGGAGACAAGGAAGCTATGGAAACACCATATATTTT.

The chain is built from TRBV13 and TRBJ2-7, with TRBD2 matching over 13 bases. Germline trimming cut 5 bases from V and 6 bases from J; bases unmatched to any gene: 10. CDR1 is PRHDT and CDR2 is FYEKMQ in the germline V gene (reference sequence). This CDR3 contains 16 residues. DNA of the CDR3: TGTGCCAGCAGCCGCCGGACTAGCGGGAGTATCGGCGAGCAGTACTTC. This codes for CASSRRTSGSIGEQYF.

The chain links TRBV4-3 to TRBJ2-7, with no clear D. The V end lost 0 bases, the J end lost 2 bases, and 14 bases lay between the germline ends. Germline CDR1 is LGHNA and CDR2 is YSLEER. The CDR3 length is 16 residues. CDR3 residues: CASSQDPDRQAYEQYF. The CDR3 coding sequence is TGCGCCAGCAGCCAAGATCCGGACCGCCAAGCCTACGAGCAGTACTTC.

The count of this clone is one. The J gene is TRBJ2-5, the V gene TRBV30, with TRBD2 as a possible D gene (6 bases). Per the germline V gene, CDR1 is GTSNPN and CDR2 is SVGIG (reference sequence). V dropped 3 bases and J dropped 1 base, with 15 bases sitting between them. CDR3 length: 15 residues. As DNA, the CDR3 is TGTGCCTGGAGGACTCCGGGACTTTTCCAAGAGACCCAGTACTTC. As protein: CAWRTPGLFQETQYF.

The chain has TRBV2 and TRBJ1-1, with 8 bases matching TRBD1. The ends lost 6 bases at V and 3 bases at J; junction bases unmatched: 6. The CDR3 is 14 residues long. Germline lookup yields CDR1 SNHLY and CDR2 FYNNEI. CDR3: CASRPGGEYTEAFF. As DNA, the CDR3 is TGTGCCAGCAGGCCAGGGGGCGAGTACACTGAAGCTTTCTTT.

The chain is built from TRBV18 and TRBJ2-5, with 10 bases matching TRBD2. CDR3 length: 15 amino acids. Germline values: CDR1 KGHSH, CDR2 LQKENI. Trimming took 3 bases from V and 4 from J; bases not matched to a gene: 5. Here the CDR3 DNA reads TGTGCCAGCTCACCGACTAGCGGGTTCGGAGAGACCCAGTACTTC. It translates to CASSPTSGFGETQYF.

The chain couples TRBV19 to TRBJ1-1; D is undetermined. The CDR3 consists of 15 residues. Trimming left V 2 bases short and J 5 bases short, with 15 bases between. Germline V lookup: CDR1 LNHDA, CDR2 SQIVND (reference sequence). DNA of the CDR3: TGTGCCAGTAGTATACCGGGTCCTTCGAAGACTGAAGCTTTCTTT. Protein sequence: CASSIPGPSKTEAFF. Combining the CDR3 with reference TRBV19 and TRBJ1-1 gives the whole variable domain DGGITQSPKYLFRKEGQNVTLSCEQNLNHDAMYWYRQDPGQGLRLIYYSQIVNDFQKGDIAEGYSVSREKKESFPLTVTSAQKNPTAFYLCASSIPGPSKTEAFFGQGTRLTVV.

This clone appeared a few times. The chain combines TRBV21-1 with TRBJ1-1; the table gives TRBD1 as D, unverified against the DNA. TRBV21-1 is a pseudogene. CDR3 length equals 13 residues. The chain's CDR3 is CASAGGMNTEAFF. DNA of the CDR3: TGTGCCAGCGCAGGGGGCATGAACACTGAAGCTTTCTTT.

J is TRBJ2-7 and V is TRBV28, with 12 bases aligning to TRBD2. Unmatched junction bases numbered 5, after V lost 5 bases and J lost 6 bases. This CDR3 spans 14 amino acids. CDR1 is MDHEN, CDR2 SYDVKM, per germline. Written as DNA, the CDR3 is TGTGCCAGCAGTGGGGGACTAGCGGGCGTCGAGCAGTACTTC. Translated: CASSGGLAGVEQYF.

This rearrangement joins TRBV6-1 to TRBJ2-1; no definite D call. This CDR3 is built from 14 residues. The germline V gene has CDR1 MNHNS and CDR2 SASEGT. V dropped 0 bases and J dropped 7 bases, with 10 bases sitting between them. CDR3 loop: CASSEALDGNEQFF. The CDR3 DNA reads as TGTGCCAGCAGTGAAGCGCTCGACGGGAATGAGCAGTTCTTC.

The chain carries TRBV29-1 and TRBJ2-1; 12 bases fit TRBD1. The CDR3 extends over 14 amino acids. With 3 bases clipped from V and 9 bases from J, the junction kept 6 bases outside the gene matches. Germline V gene data show CDR1 as SQVTM and CDR2 as ANQGSEA. The CDR3 DNA sequence: TGCAGCGTTGACTGGGGACAGGGGGCGGGTGAGCAGTTCTTC. Amino acid sequence: CSVDWGQGAGEQFF.

The chain has TRBV6-5 and TRBJ1-5; 8 nucleotides align to TRBD1. Germline values: CDR1 MNHEY, CDR2 SVGAGI. Germline trimming cut 4 bases from V and 1 base from J; bases unmatched to any gene: 6. The CDR3 sequence is 16 residues long. CDR3 region: CASSSTGAGSNQPQHF. In DNA, the CDR3 is TGTGCCAGCAGTTCGACAGGGGCGGGAAGCAATCAGCCCCAGCATTTT.

With respect to this clone: The sample contains more than one DNA sequence encoding this CDR3. The J gene is TRBJ2-7, the V gene TRBV18, with 11 positions matching TRBD1. Germline values: CDR1 KGHSH, CDR2 LQKENI. With V trimmed by 2 bases and J by 0 bases, 0 bases remained unmatched. CDR3 length: 15 residues. The CDR3 sequence is CASSPGTGGSYEQYF. CDR3 nucleotide sequence: TGTGCCAGCTCACCAGGGACAGGGGGCTCCTACGAGCAGTACTTC.

This rearrangement joins TRBV10-3 to TRBJ2-1; 14 nucleotides align to TRBD2. The CDR3 is 15 amino acids. The ends lost 6 bases at V and 7 bases at J; junction bases unmatched: 5. Germline V gene sequence: CDR1 ENHRY, CDR2 SYGVKD. CDR3 nucleotides: TGTGCCATCAGCGGGACTAGCGGGAGTGGTAATGAGCAGTTCTTC. Its protein is CAISGTSGSGNEQFF.

This clone was recorded only once. This sequence joins TRBV5-1 and TRBJ2-2; no clear D gene. Looked up from germline, CDR1 is SGHRS and CDR2 is YFSETQ. CDR3 length: 15 amino acids. Trimming left V 0 bases short and J 4 bases short, with 10 bases between. The CDR3: CASSLEGRSTGELFF. The CDR3 DNA is TGCGCCAGCAGCTTGGAAGGACGGAGCACCGGGGAGCTGTTTTTT.

The rearrangement joins TRBV7-2 to TRBJ1-2; D possibly corresponds to TRBD1 (5 bases). Between the trimmed V and J ends, which lost 1 base and 7 bases, there was a span of 10 bases. From germline, CDR1 is SGHTA and CDR2 FQGNSA. CDR3 length: 13 residues. The DNA for the CDR3 is TGTGCCAGCAGCTTAGGACAGTTTGCTGGCTACACCTTC. This codes for CASSLGQFAGYTF.

CDR3 sequence reads: CAWSPTPGVKFF. In DNA, the CDR3 is TGTGCCTGGAGTCCAACCCCGGGGGTGAAGTTCTTC. The chain combines TRBV30 with TRBJ2-1; tentatively, D is TRBD2 (6 bases). The CDR3 runs 12 residues. Deletions cut 2 bases from V and 14 bases from J, with 16 bases between. Looked up from germline, CDR1 is GTSNPN and CDR2 is SVGIG (reference sequence).